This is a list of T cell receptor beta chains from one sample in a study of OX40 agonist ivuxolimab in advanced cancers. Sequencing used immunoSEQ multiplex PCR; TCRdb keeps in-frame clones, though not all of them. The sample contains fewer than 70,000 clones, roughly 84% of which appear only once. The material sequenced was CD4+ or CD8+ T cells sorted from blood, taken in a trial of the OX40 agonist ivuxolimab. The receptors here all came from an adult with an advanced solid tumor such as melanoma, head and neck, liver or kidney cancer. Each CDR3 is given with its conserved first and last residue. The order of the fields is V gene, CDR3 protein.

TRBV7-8 CASSLMGGPEETQYF
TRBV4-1 CASSQKYAGQGTGELFF
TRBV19 CASRSTGHQPQHF
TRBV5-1 CASSLEGKEANTGELFF
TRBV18 CASSPSGRDNGYTF
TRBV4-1 CASSQETSGGVRDTQYF
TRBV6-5 CASRTGPFSNQPQHF
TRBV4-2 CASSQTGTQNYGYTF
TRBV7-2 CASSPGQGSEKLFF
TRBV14 CASSQFTGDYGYTF